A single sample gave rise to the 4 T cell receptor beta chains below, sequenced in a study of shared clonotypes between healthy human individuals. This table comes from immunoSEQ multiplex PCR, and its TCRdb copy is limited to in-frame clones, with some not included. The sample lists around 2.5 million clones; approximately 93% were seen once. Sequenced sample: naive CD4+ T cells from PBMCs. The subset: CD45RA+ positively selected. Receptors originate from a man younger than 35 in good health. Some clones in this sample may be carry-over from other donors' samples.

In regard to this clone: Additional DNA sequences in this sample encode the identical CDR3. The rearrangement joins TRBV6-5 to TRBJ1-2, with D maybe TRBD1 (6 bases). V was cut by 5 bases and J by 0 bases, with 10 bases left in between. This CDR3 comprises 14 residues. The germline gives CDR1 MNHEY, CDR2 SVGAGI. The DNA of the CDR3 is TGTGCCAGCAGTCAGAGGACAGCTAACTATGGCTACACCTTC. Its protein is CASSQRTANYGYTF.

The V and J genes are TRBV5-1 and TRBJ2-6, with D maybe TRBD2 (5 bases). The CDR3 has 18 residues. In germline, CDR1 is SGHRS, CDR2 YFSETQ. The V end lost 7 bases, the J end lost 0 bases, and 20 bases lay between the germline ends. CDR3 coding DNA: TGCGCCAGCGCCATAATCGCGGGTCAAAGCTCTGGGGCCAACGTCCTGACTTTC. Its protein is CASAIIAGQSSGANVLTF.

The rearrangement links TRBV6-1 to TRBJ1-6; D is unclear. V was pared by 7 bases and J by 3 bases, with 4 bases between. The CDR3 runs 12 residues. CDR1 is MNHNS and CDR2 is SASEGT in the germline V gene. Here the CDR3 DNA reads TGTGCCAGCACCGACTATAATTCACCCCTCCACTTT. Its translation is CASTDYNSPLHF.

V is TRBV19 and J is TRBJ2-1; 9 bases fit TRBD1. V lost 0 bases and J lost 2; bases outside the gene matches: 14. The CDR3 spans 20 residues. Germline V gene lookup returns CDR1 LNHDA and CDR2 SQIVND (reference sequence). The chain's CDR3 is CASSIEDRGISGTAYNEQFF. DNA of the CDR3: TGTGCCAGTAGTATAGAGGACAGGGGAATCAGCGGAACTGCCTACAATGAGCAGTTCTTC. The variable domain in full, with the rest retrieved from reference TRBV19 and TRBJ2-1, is DGGITQSPKYLFRKEGQNVTLSCEQNLNHDAMYWYRQDPGQGLRLIYYSQIVNDFQKGDIAEGYSVSREKKESFPLTVTSAQKNPTAFYLCASSIEDRGISGTAYNEQFFGPGTRLTVL.